Below are 9 T cell receptor beta chains sequenced from a single sample in a study of PD-L1 blockade in urothelial cancer. Clones were read by immunoSEQ multiplex PCR, and TCRdb kept only the in-frame ones, dropping some. The sample contains 95,000 to 150,000 clones, 86% of which appear only once. Time point meaning: peripheral blood 6 weeks after treatment start. The sample consisted of PBMCs, taken around atezolizumab (anti-PD-L1) treatment. All receptors come from a man aged 50-59 years with urothelial cancer.

V and J are TRBV7-2 and TRBJ2-2; TRBD2 might be the D (6 bases). This CDR3 is 15 amino acids long. Germline V gives CDR1 SGHTA, CDR2 FQGNSA. Trimming took off 2 bases at V and 5 bases at J, with 12 bases between the two ends. The CDR3 region has the DNA TGTGCCAGCAGCTTACTGGAGGGTCTAACCGGGGAGCTGTTTTTT. Its translation: CASSLLEGLTGELFF.

V and J are TRBV28 and TRBJ2-3; perhaps TRBD2 as D (6 bases). V was clipped by 4 bases and J by 4 bases, with 21 bases between them. The CDR3 is 17 residues long. Germline V gene lookup returns CDR1 MDHEN and CDR2 SYDVKM. The CDR3 spells CASSWVPTWGVADTQYF. Written as DNA, the CDR3 is TGTGCCAGCAGTTGGGTCCCAACATGGGGGGTCGCAGATACGCAGTATTTT.

This chain uses TRBV4-2 with TRBJ2-5; weak D call: TRBD1 (6 bases). The CDR3 is 14 residues long. CDR1 is LGHNA and CDR2 is YNFKEQ in the germline V gene. Trimming removed 4 bases at V and 2 bases at J, with 11 bases between. This CDR3 is CASSPGQRQETQYF. CDR3 nucleotides: TGTGCCAGCAGCCCCGGACAGAGACAAGAGACCCAGTACTTC.

This clone was observed once. This sequence joins TRBV18 and TRBJ1-1; D may be TRBD1 (5 bases). CDR1 KGHSH and CDR2 LQKENI come from the germline V gene. The CDR3 runs 15 residues. Trimming shortened V by 3 bases and J by 1 base, and 12 bases separated the two germline ends. This CDR3 reads CASSPGGGRNTEAFF. The CDR3 region has the DNA TGTGCCAGCTCACCGGGCGGGGGACGGAACACTGAAGCTTTCTTT.

The chain links TRBV15 to TRBJ2-7, with a weak D call TRBD2 (6 bases). Trimming took 4 bases from V and 0 from J, leaving 10 bases between them. This CDR3 has 14 residues. Germline-derived CDR1 and CDR2 are LNHNV and YYDKDF (reference sequence). As DNA, the CDR3 is TGTGCCACCAGCATCCCCGGGAGCTCCTACGAGCAGTACTTC. Its protein product is CATSIPGSSYEQYF.

This sequence joins TRBV28 and TRBJ2-7; TRBD2 aligns across 12 bases. In germline, CDR1 is MDHEN, CDR2 SYDVKM. The CDR3 covers 16 residues. The junction had 13 bases not matched to a gene; V was cut back by 4 bases and J by 9 bases. CDR3 nucleotide sequence: TGTGCCAGCAGTTCGAAAGCTAGCGGGAGGGCCTATGTGCAGTACTTC. Amino acids: CASSSKASGRAYVQYF.

The rearrangement uses TRBV27 and TRBJ2-3; TRBD1 matches 10 bases. Trimming at V came to 5 bases and at J to 2 bases, leaving 4 bases not matched to a gene. The CDR3 totals 15 residues. CDR1 is MNHEY and CDR2 is SMNVEV in the germline V gene (reference sequence). The CDR3 protein is CASSTGTGVTDTQYF. In DNA, the CDR3 is TGTGCCAGCAGTACCGGGACAGGGGTCACAGATACGCAGTATTTT.

V is TRBV2 and J is TRBJ2-3; TRBD2 matches 7 bases. V gave up 7 bases and J gave up 4 bases; unmatched junction bases: 11. Germline loops: CDR1 SNHLY, CDR2 FYNNEI. This CDR3 is 15 amino acids long. The CDR3 coding sequence is TGTGCCAGCACCCAATGGGGGGGAGCAGCAGATACGCAGTATTTT. Protein sequence: CASTQWGGAADTQYF.

V usage is TRBV10-1 and J usage is TRBJ2-1; 10 bases align to TRBD2. Losses at the gene ends were 3 bases for V and 9 bases for J; bases not matched to a gene: 8. Germline-derived CDR1 and CDR2 are WNHNN and SYGVQD (reference sequence). This CDR3 contains 15 residues. DNA for the CDR3: TGCGCCAGCAGTGATTTCGGCTCTAGCGGGAGTGAGCAGTTCTTC. Amino acid sequence: CASSDFGSSGSEQFF.